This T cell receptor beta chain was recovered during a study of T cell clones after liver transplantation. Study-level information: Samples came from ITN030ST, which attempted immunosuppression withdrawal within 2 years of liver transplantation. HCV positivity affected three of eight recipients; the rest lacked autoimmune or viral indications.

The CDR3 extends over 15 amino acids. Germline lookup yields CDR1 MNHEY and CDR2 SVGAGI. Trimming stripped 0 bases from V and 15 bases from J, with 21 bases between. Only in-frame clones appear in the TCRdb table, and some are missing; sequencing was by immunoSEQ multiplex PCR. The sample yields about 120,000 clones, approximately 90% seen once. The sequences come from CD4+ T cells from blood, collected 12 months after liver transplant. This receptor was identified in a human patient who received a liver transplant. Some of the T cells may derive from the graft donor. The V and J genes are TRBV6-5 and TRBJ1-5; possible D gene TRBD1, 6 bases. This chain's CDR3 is CASSYSGGTGNLLHF. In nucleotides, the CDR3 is TGTGCCAGCAGTTACTCAGGGGGGACGGGAAATCTTCTGCATTTT.